What follows is one T cell receptor beta chain and its context. Its target is unknown. The data derive from a study of OX40 agonist ivuxolimab in advanced cancers. Study information: Patients were dosed with the agonistic anti-OX40 (CD134) antibody ivuxolimab. Earlier anti-PD-1, anti-PD-L1 or anti-CTLA-4 therapy was permitted; 35% to 50% had received some. Two patients with cutaneous melanoma and one with hepatocellular carcinoma, three in total, showed partial responses.

Measured with immunoSEQ multiplex PCR; TCRdb has only the in-frame clones, and not every one. The table has some 58,000 clones, about 89% seen once. Notes on the study in general: Both blood CD4+ and CD8+ T cells showed clonal growth by week 6 at 0.1 to 3.0 mg/kg.

V was clipped by 5 bases and J by 4 bases; unmatched bases: 6. The germline gives CDR1 MDHEN, CDR2 SYDVKM. The CDR3 has 15 amino acids. The J gene is TRBJ2-2, the V gene TRBV28; 8 bases are shared with TRBD1. This clonotype originated in an adult with an advanced solid tumor such as melanoma, head and neck, liver or kidney cancer. This specimen was CD4+ or CD8+ T cells sorted from blood, taken in a trial of the OX40 agonist ivuxolimab. The CDR3 is CASSTTGAVTGELFF. Written as DNA, the CDR3 is TGTGCCAGCAGTACGACAGGGGCGGTCACCGGGGAGCTGTTTTTT.